The 31 T cell receptor beta chains below were found in one sample sequenced in a study of blood T cell repertoires in COVID-19. Produced via immunoSEQ multiplex PCR; TCRdb's table is partial and in-frame only. The sample contains 130,000 to 150,000 clones, about 80% of which appear only once. The sample consisted of peripheral blood. These receptors came from a human donor in a cohort sampled during active COVID-19.

The rearrangement uses TRBV5-4 and TRBJ2-3, with D possibly TRBD2 on 5 matching bases. The CDR3 runs to 12 residues. CDR1 is SGHNT and CDR2 is YYREEE in the germline V gene (reference sequence). The V end was cut by 5 bases, the J end by 6 bases, with 10 bases between. The CDR3 loop is CASRMDWDTQYF. DNA of the CDR3: TGTGCCAGCAGAATGGACTGGGATACGCAGTATTTT.

The chain carries TRBV5-6 and TRBJ1-5; TRBD1 might be the D (5 bases). The CDR3 is made up of 18 amino acids. Germline assignment: CDR1 SGHDT and CDR2 YYEEEE. Trimming stripped 2 bases from V and 0 bases from J, with 18 bases between. The DNA of the CDR3 is TGTGCCAGCAGCTTCTGGGGACTTGGGAGATATAGCAATCAGCCCCAGCATTTT. This codes for CASSFWGLGRYSNQPQHF.

The chain employs TRBV3-1 (or the pseudogene TRBV3-2) and TRBJ1-1; no reliable D call. CDR1 and CDR2 from the germline V gene are LGHDT and YNNKEL (reference sequence). This CDR3 comprises 14 residues. Trimming cost V 1 base and J 0 bases, with 6 bases left between them. As DNA, the CDR3 is TGTGCCAGCAGCCAAGCCGGGATGAACACTGAAGCTTTCTTT. Its protein product is CASSQAGMNTEAFF.

The gene calls are TRBV2 and TRBJ2-1; 8 bases agree with TRBD1. With V trimmed by 2 bases and J by 4 bases, 1 base remained unmatched. The CDR3 is made up of 14 amino acids. Germline CDR1 and CDR2: SNHLY and FYNNEI. The DNA of the CDR3 is TGTGCCAGCAGTGAACAGGGGGCTTACAATGAGCAGTTCTTC. Its translation is CASSEQGAYNEQFF. The variable domain in full, completed from reference TRBV2 and TRBJ2-1, reads EPEVTQTPSHQVTQMGQEVILRCVPISNHLYFYWYRQILGQKVEFLVSFYNNEISEKSEIFDDQFSVERPDGSNFTLKIRSTKLEDSAMYFCASSEQGAYNEQFFGPGTRLTVL.

The chain links TRBV12-3 or TRBV12-4 to TRBJ1-2; weak D call: TRBD1 (5 bases). The V gene lost 6 bases and the J gene lost 4 bases, with 12 bases spanning the gap. The CDR3 is 13 residues long. In DNA, the CDR3 is TGTGCCAGCAGGCTCACAGGATTCTATGGCTACACCTTC. It translates to CASRLTGFYGYTF.

The V and J genes are TRBV6-2 or TRBV6-3 and TRBJ2-7; no firm D call. Trimming removed 6 bases from V and 3 bases from J, with 12 bases in between. The germline V gene encodes CDR1 MNHEY and CDR2 SVGEGT. The CDR3 is 13 amino acids. The CDR3 spells CASSRTGFYEQYF. The CDR3 DNA reads TGTGCCAGCAGCCGAACGGGTTTCTACGAGCAGTACTTC.

Of note for this clone: This same CDR3 is encoded by further DNA sequences in the sample. The chain is built from TRBV10-3 and TRBJ1-1; D gene unclear. Trimming removed 0 bases at V and 4 bases at J, with 12 bases between. The germline gives CDR1 ENHRY, CDR2 SYGVKD. This CDR3 region has 15 residues. In DNA, the CDR3 is TGTGCCATCAGTGAGTCGACTGGGTTGGGCACTGAAGCTTTCTTT. It yields the protein CAISESTGLGTEAFF.

V is TRBV5-1 and J is TRBJ1-4; D unclear. Trimming shortened V by 4 bases and J by 8 bases, and 15 bases separated the two germline ends. The germline gives CDR1 SGHRS, CDR2 YFSETQ. The CDR3 loop spans 14 amino acids. CDR3 protein: CASSLSQLREKLFF. The CDR3 coding sequence is TGCGCCAGCAGCCTCAGTCAACTCAGGGAAAAACTGTTTTTT.

The chain joins TRBV5-4 to TRBJ1-1; D unclear. The ends were cut back, 0 bases at V and 4 bases at J, with 10 bases in the middle. From germline, CDR1 is SGHNT and CDR2 YYREEE (reference sequence). The CDR3 has 14 residues. The CDR3 protein is CASSLARQTTEAFF. Here the CDR3 DNA reads TGTGCCAGCAGCTTGGCGCGGCAGACCACTGAAGCTTTCTTT.

CDR3 residues: CASSLGRQGLRTQYF. Written as DNA, the CDR3 is TGTGCCAGCAGCTTGGGAAGACAGGGCCTACGGACCCAGTACTTC. This chain joins TRBV5-6 and TRBJ2-5, with 7 bases that match TRBD1. Per the germline V gene, CDR1 is SGHDT and CDR2 is YYEEEE. Germline trimming cut 0 bases from V and 7 bases from J; bases unmatched to any gene: 9. The CDR3 has 15 residues. Together with reference TRBV5-6 and TRBJ2-5, the CDR3 gives the full variable domain: DAGVTQSPTHLIKTRGQQVTLRCSPKSGHDTVSWYQQALGQGPQFIFQYYEEEERQRGNFPDRFSGHQFPNYSSELNVNALLLGDSALYLCASSLGRQGLRTQYFGPGTRLLVL.

The CDR3 DNA reads TGTGCCAGCAGCGTAGAAACAGGGCTTCCAGGGGAGACCCAGTACTTC. Amino acid sequence: CASSVETGLPGETQYF. J is TRBJ2-5 and V is TRBV9; a possible D gene is TRBD1 (6 bases). CDR1 and CDR2 (germline): SGDLS, YYNGEE. The CDR3 totals 16 residues. V lost 0 bases and J 5 bases, leaving 17 bases between the germline ends.

V and J are TRBV5-1 and TRBJ2-1; 9 nucleotides line up with TRBD2. J was trimmed by 8 bases and V by 4 bases; bases with no gene match: 13. CDR1 and CDR2 from the germline V gene are SGHRS and YFSETQ. The CDR3 totals 16 residues. The CDR3 nucleotides read TGCGCCAGCAGCCTGGCTGCTAGCGGGGTTTTCTATGAGCAGTTCTTC. Its protein product is CASSLAASGVFYEQFF.

This chain uses TRBV20-1 with TRBJ1-5, with D maybe TRBD1 (5 bases). Germline V gives CDR1 DFQATT, CDR2 SNEGSKA (reference sequence). The CDR3 is 14 amino acids. The germline V and J ends were trimmed by 3 bases and 0 bases, with 9 bases remaining between them. In DNA, the CDR3 is TGCAGTGCTAGTTGGGGGGATAGCAATCAGCCCCAGCATTTT. This encodes CSASWGDSNQPQHF.

The chain couples TRBV18 to TRBJ1-2; 7 bases fit TRBD1. J was trimmed by 8 bases and V by 1 base; bases with no gene match: 4. The CDR3 loop spans 13 amino acids. Per the germline V gene, CDR1 is KGHSH and CDR2 is LQKENI. This CDR3 is CASSPQGALGYTF. Written as DNA, the CDR3 is TGTGCCAGCTCACCACAGGGGGCGCTGGGCTACACCTTC.

The chain carries TRBV5-4 and TRBJ2-7; 8 bases fit TRBD1. V lost 2 bases, J lost 4 bases, and 11 bases stayed unmatched. CDR3 length: 16 residues. Germline values: CDR1 SGHNT, CDR2 YYREEE (reference sequence). As DNA, the CDR3 is TGTGCCAGCAGCTTTGAAGCCCGGACAGGGTTTTACGAGCAGTACTTC. Its protein is CASSFEARTGFYEQYF.

This clone was recorded only once. This rearrangement joins TRBV3-1 (or the pseudogene TRBV3-2) to TRBJ1-2, with D hard to call. Trimming took off 1 base at V and 4 bases at J, with 7 bases between the two ends. CDR3 length: 13 residues. Looked up from germline, CDR1 is LGHDT and CDR2 is YNNKEL (reference sequence). CDR3 nucleotides: TGTGCCAGCAGCCAAGCCAGTCCCTATGGCTACACCTTC. Protein product: CASSQASPYGYTF.

The chain employs TRBV29-1 and TRBJ2-1; 7 bases map to TRBD2. Germline V gene data show CDR1 as SQVTM and CDR2 as ANQGSEA. The CDR3 runs to 14 residues. With 7 bases clipped from V and 3 bases from J, the junction kept 9 bases outside the gene matches. CDR3 coding DNA: TGCAGCGCGCAAGGGACTATCAACTACAATGAGCAGTTCTTC. This encodes CSAQGTINYNEQFF.

The V and J genes are TRBV12-3 or TRBV12-4 and TRBJ2-3; D perhaps matches TRBD2 (5 bases). V was shortened by 2 bases and J by 3 bases, with 6 bases between the two germline ends. The CDR3 spans 13 residues. CDR3 bases: TGTGCCAGCAGTTTAACGGGGACAGATACGCAGTATTTT. The encoded protein is CASSLTGTDTQYF.

This rearrangement joins TRBV6-4 to TRBJ1-6, with a weak D call TRBD1 (6 bases). V was trimmed by 6 bases and J by 7 bases, leaving 10 bases between them. CDR3 size: 13 residues. The germline V gene has CDR1 MRHNA and CDR2 SNTAGT. The DNA of the CDR3 is TGTGCCAGCAGCAACAGGGAGAATTCACCCCTCCACTTT. Its protein is CASSNRENSPLHF.

The chain recombines TRBV9 with TRBJ1-3; no firm D call. Germline-derived CDR1 and CDR2 are SGDLS and YYNGEE. The CDR3 sequence is 14 residues long. Trimming took 3 bases from V and 0 from J, leaving 7 bases between them. This CDR3 is CASSDILSGNTIYF. CDR3 bases: TGTGCCAGCAGCGACATCCTCTCTGGAAACACCATATATTTT. Full variable domain (rest looked up from reference TRBV9 and TRBJ1-3): DSGVTQTPKHLITATGQRVTLRCSPRSGDLSVYWYQQSLDQGLQFLIQYYNGEERAKGNILERFSAQQFPDLHSELNLSSLELGDSALYFCASSDILSGNTIYFGEGSWLTVV.

In its sample, this clone was seen once. The chain employs TRBV18 and TRBJ2-1; tentative D call: TRBD2 (6 bases). This CDR3 has 15 amino acids. Germline V lookup: CDR1 KGHSH, CDR2 LQKENI. V lost 3 bases and J lost 4, with 13 bases in between. In nucleotides, the CDR3 is TGTGCCAGCTCACCGGAGGGACTCTCTTACAATGAGCAGTTCTTC. Residues: CASSPEGLSYNEQFF.

The chain is built from TRBV4-2 and TRBJ2-2, with 9 bases fitting TRBD2. CDR1 is LGHNA and CDR2 is YNFKEQ in the germline V gene. Germline trimming cut 1 base from V and 6 bases from J; bases unmatched to any gene: 18. This CDR3 is built from 20 residues. This CDR3 reads CASSQGRAAAGGLWPGELFF. The CDR3 DNA reads TGTGCCAGCAGCCAAGGACGCGCTGCTGCGGGGGGGTTGTGGCCCGGGGAGCTGTTTTTT.

The chain has TRBV7-2 and TRBJ2-3, with D possibly being TRBD2 (6 bases). The CDR3 loop spans 17 amino acids. Germline loops: CDR1 SGHTA, CDR2 FQGNSA. V lost 5 bases and J 5 bases, leaving 23 bases between the germline ends. CDR3 sequence reads: CASSTPRGRGRGDTQYF. The CDR3 nucleotides are TGTGCCAGCAGCACCCCACGCGGGCGGGGAAGGGGAGATACGCAGTATTTT.

This clone was recorded once. This chain connects TRBV2 to TRBJ2-2; 11 bases align to TRBD2. This CDR3 is built from 15 residues. Trimming removed 6 bases from V and 7 bases from J; junction bases left unmatched: 7. Germline loops: CDR1 SNHLY, CDR2 FYNNEI. In DNA, the CDR3 is TGTGCCAGCAGACCCGGGACTAGCGGATACGGGGAGCTGTTTTTT. Protein product: CASRPGTSGYGELFF. The full variable domain, with the rest looked up from reference TRBV2 and TRBJ2-2, is EPEVTQTPSHQVTQMGQEVILRCVPISNHLYFYWYRQILGQKVEFLVSFYNNEISEKSEIFDDQFSVERPDGSNFTLKIRSTKLEDSAMYFCASRPGTSGYGELFFGEGSRLTVL.

V usage is TRBV27 and J usage is TRBJ1-1; TRBD1 is a possible D gene (5 bases). CDR1 and CDR2 (germline): MNHEY, SMNVEV (reference sequence). The CDR3 runs to 14 residues. V dropped 2 bases and J dropped 5 bases, with 12 bases sitting between them. The CDR3 spells CASSLRPRVTEAFF. The DNA for the CDR3 is TGTGCCAGCAGTTTACGTCCCAGGGTAACTGAAGCTTTCTTT.

The rearrangement uses TRBV3-1 (or the pseudogene TRBV3-2) and TRBJ2-1; possible D gene TRBD1, 6 bases. Germline-derived CDR1 and CDR2 are LGHDT and YNNKEL (reference sequence). CDR3 length: 15 amino acids. Deletions cut 4 bases from V and 6 bases from J, with 16 bases between. The CDR3 protein is CASSLDQGRTNEQFF. CDR3 nucleotide sequence: TGTGCCAGCAGCCTCGACCAGGGGCGGACCAATGAGCAGTTCTTC.

The CDR3 loop is CASSLERGTEAFF. Written as DNA, the CDR3 is TGTGCCAGCAGCCTAGAACGGGGCACTGAAGCTTTCTTT. The genes are TRBV5-4 and TRBJ1-1; D unclear. There are 13 residues in the CDR3. Germline assignment: CDR1 SGHNT and CDR2 YYREEE (reference sequence). The V end lost 4 bases, the J end lost 4 bases, and 11 bases lay between the germline ends.

The rearrangement links TRBV7-3 to TRBJ1-1, with TRBD1 identical over 11 bases. CDR3 length: 15 amino acids. The ends lost 0 bases at V and 4 bases at J; junction bases unmatched: 1. Germline values: CDR1 SGHTA, CDR2 FQGTGA. This CDR3 is CASSLTGTGGTEAFF. The CDR3 nucleotides read TGTGCCAGCAGCTTAACCGGGACAGGGGGCACTGAAGCTTTCTTT.

This sequence joins TRBV5-4 and TRBJ1-2; D not resolved. The CDR3 extends over 14 amino acids. Germline V gene data show CDR1 as SGHNT and CDR2 as YYREEE (reference sequence). With 1 base removed from V and 4 bases from J, the gap between germline ends came to 11 bases. CDR3 loop: CASSLRALPYGYTF. CDR3 coding DNA: TGTGCCAGCAGCTTGCGTGCGCTACCCTATGGCTACACCTTC.

This clone has only one observation. The rearrangement links TRBV6-2 or TRBV6-3 to TRBJ1-1; the D gene is possibly TRBD1 (5 bases). With 2 bases removed from V and 1 base from J, the gap between germline ends came to 8 bases. The CDR3 runs to 14 residues. Germline CDR1 MNHEY, CDR2 SVGEGT. The CDR3, as DNA: TGTGCCAGCAGTTACCGCGGACAGAACACTGAAGCTTTCTTT. Translation gives CASSYRGQNTEAFF.

The chain employs TRBV6-2 or TRBV6-3 and TRBJ2-1, with 9 nucleotides matching TRBD2. Per germline, CDR1 MNHEY and CDR2 SVGEGT. CDR3 size: 13 residues. Trimming cost V 4 bases and J 7 bases; bases outside gene matches: 2. CDR3: CASSWTSDNEQFF. The CDR3 nucleotides are TGTGCCAGCAGTTGGACTAGCGATAATGAGCAGTTCTTC.